This TCR beta chain was found in a study of T-cell reconstitution after alpha-beta-depleted transplantation in children listed by TCRdb under 2016. General notes on the study: Using TCR repertoire profiling, the study quantitatively followed how T-cell immune reconstitution unfolded in children after TCRalphabeta/CD19-depleted allogeneic hematopoietic cell transplantation.

Libraries were made using PCR. The sequencer listed for this sample is Illumina HiSeq 2500. TCR libraries were prepared with molecular barcoding, using unique molecular identifiers to normalize TCRbeta repertoire quantification. TCRdb cleaned the public reads at Q25 with fastp, built clones with MiXCR and kept in-frame beta chains. CDR3 protein duplicates are merged, each entry listing the most common genes and DNA. The sample has about 110,000 distinct CDR3 sequences on record, around a tenth of them singletons. The ten largest account for 6.5% to 9.5% of the sample. There are many counts of this clonotype. The specificity of this receptor is unknown. No much larger clone exists at a distance of one base, and base qualities are not known. The TCR sequence derives from a human donor who donated a stem cell graft to a child with acute lymphoblastic leukemia. Sequenced here: PBMCs from the stem cell graft donor, sampled from the stem cell graft.

CDR3 reads: CATSDRDRGTNEQFF. The nucleotide sequence reads as follows: TGTGCCACCAGTGACCGTGACAGGGGTACGAATGAGCAGTTCTTC. The V and J segments used are TRBV24-1 and TRBJ2-1, with 8 middle bases fitting TRBD1. The germline V gene encodes CDR1 KGHDR and CDR2 SFDVKD. Here V drops 4 bases and J drops 7 bases, and the junction holds 8 bases not matched to any gene. The CDR3 measures 15 amino acids from cysteine to phenylalanine. The DNA shown is the 45-base CDR3, in frame from base 1.